This entry lists 24 T cell receptor beta chains sequenced from one sample in a study of post-analysis software for immune sequencing data. Overall study findings and caveats: Among four or five TRBV segments more frequent in patients than controls were TRBV5-6, TRBV5-1 and TRBV20-1.

No cognate antigen is known for these TCRs. Unique-molecular-identifier-tagged TCR beta cDNA libraries were used. Each CDR3 protein is one row after TCRdb ran MiXCR on the PCR reads. The sample gives roughly 800,000 distinct CDR3 sequences, roughly 30% of which show up once; approximately 0.6% is in the top ten. The specimen sequenced was blood. The receptors here all came from a girl aged 5-17 years with multiple sclerosis.

This chain uses TRBV9 with TRBJ2-1, with D hard to call. Gene TRBJ2-7 matches the end of the DNA better, so the J call may be wrong. In germline, CDR1 is SGDLS, CDR2 YYNGEE. This CDR3 is 15 amino acids long. CDR3 residues: CASSVDLSSYNEQYF. CDR3 DNA: TGTGCCAGCAGCGTAGACTTAAGCTCCTACAATGAGCAGTACTTC.

This clonotype was counted a few times. The chain has TRBV24-1 and TRBJ1-5; TRBD1 is a possible D gene (6 bases). With 7 bases removed from V and 4 bases from J, the gap between germline ends came to 13 bases. The V gene's germline CDR1 is KGHDR and CDR2 SFDVKD. The CDR3 extends over 14 amino acids. CDR3 sequence: CATSPGQLNQPQHF. The CDR3 DNA sequence: TGTGCCACCAGCCCCGGACAGCTTAATCAGCCCCAGCATTTT.

This clonotype was seen repeatedly, ten times or more. The J gene is TRBJ2-5, the V gene TRBV7-2, with D maybe TRBD2 (5 bases). Looked up from germline, CDR1 is SGHTA and CDR2 is FQGNSA. The ends were cut back, 8 bases at V and 5 bases at J, with 9 bases in the middle. The CDR3 spans 11 residues. The DNA of the CDR3 is TGTGCCAGCGGGAGTAGGGAGACCCAGTACTTC. Translating gives CASGSRETQYF.

V gene TRBV27 combines with J gene TRBJ1-5; the D gene is possibly TRBD1 (5 bases). The germline V gene has CDR1 MNHEY and CDR2 SMNVEV (reference sequence). The CDR3 length is 16 residues. Trimming stripped 5 bases from V and 3 bases from J, with 17 bases between. As DNA, the CDR3 is TGTGCCAGCAGTCCTCACCGATCAGGGTCCAATCAGCCCCAGCATTTT. Translated, it gives CASSPHRSGSNQPQHF.

This clonotype was picked up a small number of times. The chain combines TRBV7-2 with TRBJ1-5; D may be TRBD1 (5 bases). The CDR3 extends over 15 amino acids. CDR1 is SGHTA, CDR2 FQGNSA, per germline. V gave up 1 base and J gave up 7 bases, with 14 bases separating them. CDR3: CASSLGGWGGQPQHF. The CDR3 nucleotides read TGTGCCAGCAGCTTAGGGGGTTGGGGGGGACAGCCCCAGCATTTT.

The CDR3 is CASSLLVAGLAGDSYDTDTQYF. CDR3 sequence (DNA): TGTGCCAGCAGCTTGTTAGTGGCGGGTCTAGCGGGAGACAGCTACGACACAGATACGCAGTATTTT. This chain links TRBV5-6 with TRBJ2-3, with 10 bases that match TRBD2. Trimming removed 1 base from V and 2 bases from J; junction bases left unmatched: 22. Per germline, CDR1 SGHDT and CDR2 YYEEEE. This CDR3 contains 22 residues.

Concerning this clonotype: A much larger clone differs from this one at a single base, so this may be a read error. The chain combines TRBV28 with TRBJ1-2; tentatively, D is TRBD1 (5 bases). CDR1 and CDR2 from the germline V gene are MDHEN and SYDVKM. The CDR3 loop spans 15 amino acids. The CDR3 protein is CACSLSSWGNYGYTF. In nucleotides, the CDR3 is TGTGCCTGCAGTTTATCCTCCTGGGGGAACTATGGCTACACCTTC.

This clonotype was recorded a few times. The rearrangement joins TRBV20-1 to TRBJ2-4, with D perhaps given as TRBD1 or TRBD2 (5 bases each). The CDR3 has 15 amino acids. V dropped 0 bases and J dropped 7 bases, with 16 bases sitting between them. The germline V gene has CDR1 DFQATT and CDR2 SNEGSKA (reference sequence). The CDR3 DNA reads TGCAGTGCTAGAGATTGGGGACCGGGGACGAACATTCAGTACTTC. Protein product: CSARDWGPGTNIQYF.

In this sample, this clonotype turned up a few times. The rearrangement links TRBV24-1 to TRBJ2-1; D is undetermined. Germline V gives CDR1 KGHDR, CDR2 SFDVKD. The length of the CDR3 is 16 residues. With 0 bases removed from V and 5 bases from J, the gap between germline ends came to 13 bases. CDR3 sequence (DNA): TGTGCCACCAGTGATTTGGCATTGGCCACGGACAATGAGCAGTTCTTC. It translates to CATSDLALATDNEQFF.

Of note for this clonotype: Possible read error: a much larger clone is one base away. The chain couples TRBV20-1 to TRBJ2-5; 12 nucleotides line up with TRBD1. The V gene end was trimmed by 2 bases and the J gene end by 9 bases; junction bases not matched to a gene: 10. CDR3 size: 15 residues. Germline V lookup: CDR1 DFQATT, CDR2 SNEGSKA (reference sequence). The CDR3 nucleotides read TGCAGTGCTAGACCCGGGACAGGGGGCTATGAGGCCCAGTACTTC. Translating it yields CSARPGTGGYEAQYF.

Of note for this clonotype: Since a much larger clone is just one base distant, this may be a read error. The chain has TRBV29-1 and TRBJ2-3; D may match TRBD1 or TRBD2 (5 bases each). With 6 bases removed from V and 0 bases from J, the gap between germline ends came to 16 bases. CDR3 length: 15 amino acids. CDR1 is SQVTM, CDR2 ANQGSEA, per germline. The CDR3 protein is CSVEDTDTSTDTQYF. As DNA, the CDR3 is TGCAGCGTGGAGGACACAGATACGAGCACAGATACGCAGTATTTT.

This rearrangement joins TRBV20-1 to TRBJ2-3, with 7 bases aligning to TRBD2. There are 15 residues in the CDR3. The germline V gene has CDR1 DFQATT and CDR2 SNEGSKA (reference sequence). V was clipped by 5 bases and J by 7 bases; unmatched bases: 15. CDR3 amino acids: CSAREEAVSRYTQYF. The CDR3 coding sequence is TGCAGTGCTCGGGAGGAAGCGGTCTCACGATATACGCAGTATTTT.

The V gene is TRBV7-2, the J gene TRBJ2-1; 9 bases are shared with TRBD1. V lost 4 bases to trimming and J lost 8 bases; unmatched junction nucleotides: 15. CDR1 and CDR2 from the germline V gene are SGHTA and FQGNSA. CDR3 length: 17 residues. As DNA, the CDR3 is TGTGCCAGCAGCTCCCCAGCCAGGGACAGGGTGGACGATGAGCAGTTCTTC. Protein sequence: CASSSPARDRVDDEQFF.

V usage is TRBV25-1 and J usage is TRBJ1-2; TRBD1 aligns across 7 bases. Germline CDR1 and CDR2: MGHDK and SYGVNS. The junction had 9 bases not matched to a gene; V was cut back by 6 bases and J by 5 bases. There are 14 residues in the CDR3. This CDR3 reads CASSAPGQVYGYTF. Written as DNA, the CDR3 is TGTGCCAGCAGCGCCCCCGGACAGGTTTATGGCTACACCTTC.

The rearrangement joins TRBV11-2 to TRBJ1-5; the match to TRBD1 covers 11 bases. CDR3 length: 16 residues. CDR1 is SGHAT and CDR2 is FQNNGV in the germline V gene. Germline trimming cut 6 bases from V and 4 bases from J; bases unmatched to any gene: 8. The CDR3: CASSWGTGGRNQPQHF. In DNA form, the CDR3 reads TGTGCCAGCAGTTGGGGGACAGGGGGACGTAATCAGCCCCAGCATTTT.

This clonotype was counted between two and nine times. The chain recombines TRBV20-1 with TRBJ2-7; 7 positions match TRBD2. Germline CDR1 reads DFQATT; CDR2 reads SNEGSKA (reference sequence). J was trimmed by 4 bases and V by 0 bases; bases with no gene match: 9. This CDR3 spans 15 amino acids. The CDR3 DNA follows: TGCAGTGCTAGAGACAGGCGGACTAGTCTATACGAGCAGTACTTC. Translation gives CSARDRRTSLYEQYF.

The J gene is TRBJ1-4, the V gene TRBV15; 7 bases fit TRBD1. Germline loops: CDR1 LNHNV, CDR2 YYDKDF (reference sequence). After removal of 1 base from V and 7 bases from J, the junction contained 6 bases not matched to a gene. The CDR3 has 15 amino acids. DNA for the CDR3: TGTGCCACCAGCAGAGCGCGACAGGGTAGTGAAAAACTGTTTTTT. It translates to CATSRARQGSEKLFF.

This clonotype was counted between two and nine times. The gene calls are TRBV7-9 and TRBJ2-1, with D hard to call. CDR3 length: 14 residues. V was trimmed by 5 bases and J by 8 bases, leaving 16 bases between them. Per germline, CDR1 SEHNR and CDR2 FQNEAQ (reference sequence). The CDR3: CASSLPKPLDEQFF. The CDR3 DNA reads TGTGCCAGCAGCCTACCAAAGCCCCTCGATGAGCAGTTCTTC.

CDR3 DNA sequence: TGCGCCAGCAGCTTGGATGGGACTAGCCCCCAAGATACGCAGTATTTT. This codes for CASSLDGTSPQDTQYF. The chain links TRBV5-1 to TRBJ2-3, with 9 nucleotides matching TRBD2. Trimming removed 0 bases from V and 5 bases from J; junction bases left unmatched: 7. The CDR3 extends over 16 amino acids. The germline V gene has CDR1 SGHRS and CDR2 YFSETQ.

This clonotype showed up just a few times. The chain is built from TRBV2 and TRBJ1-5; TRBD1 matches at 9 bases. V lost 6 bases, J lost 4 bases, and 4 bases stayed unmatched. Germline lookup yields CDR1 SNHLY and CDR2 FYNNEI. The CDR3 spans 14 residues. CDR3 sequence: CASRGQGWNQPQHF. The CDR3 DNA reads TGTGCCAGCAGAGGACAGGGGTGGAATCAGCCCCAGCATTTT.

This clonotype came up many times. This chain joins TRBV6-6 and TRBJ2-1, with 7 bases aligning to TRBD1. Germline CDR1 is MNHNY and CDR2 is SVGAGI (reference sequence). The CDR3 contains 14 residues. The J segment lost 3 bases and the V segment lost 7 bases, leaving 6 bases of the junction unmatched. This CDR3 reads CASTKRDSYNEQFF. As DNA, the CDR3 is TGTGCCAGCACCAAACGGGACAGCTACAATGAGCAGTTCTTC.

V and J are TRBV7-9 and TRBJ2-3, with a possible D match to TRBD1 (5 bases). This CDR3 is 15 amino acids long. Germline CDR1 is SEHNR and CDR2 is FQNEAQ (reference sequence). Deletions cut 4 bases from V and 4 bases from J, with 15 bases between. The CDR3 DNA sequence: TGTGCCAGCAGCTCGTTGGGTAGGGGCCCAGATACGCAGTATTTT. Translating gives CASSSLGRGPDTQYF.

The rearrangement links TRBV19 to TRBJ1-5; D call uncertain. Germline lookup yields CDR1 LNHDA and CDR2 SQIVND (reference sequence). This CDR3 contains 14 residues. The V end was cut by 5 bases, the J end by 5 bases, with 13 bases between. The CDR3 spells CASSWVVWDQPQHF. The CDR3 bases are TGTGCCAGTAGTTGGGTCGTATGGGATCAGCCCCAGCATTTT.

The V gene is TRBV6-2 or TRBV6-3, the J gene TRBJ2-7; 11 nucleotides align to TRBD2. The CDR3 runs 19 residues. Germline V gene data show CDR1 as MNHEY and CDR2 as SVGEGT. V shed 0 bases and J 3 bases; nucleotides not matched to a gene: 13. This chain's CDR3 is CASSYSTSGSSYSHYEQYF. CDR3 sequence (DNA): TGTGCCAGCAGTTACTCTACTAGCGGGAGTTCATATTCACACTACGAGCAGTACTTC.